A single sample gave rise to the 10 T cell receptor beta chains below, sequenced in a study of graft-versus-host responses after intestinal transplantation. These receptors' targets are unknown. Sequencing used immunoSEQ multiplex PCR; TCRdb keeps in-frame clones, though not all of them. The sample records 80,000 to 100,000 clones, over 80% being singletons. The sample consisted of unstimulated CD8+ T cells sorted from spleen or lymph node cells, taken before intestinal transplant. These TCRs come from a human donor who received an intestinal transplant.

This rearrangement joins TRBV28 to TRBJ2-7; 9 bases line up with TRBD2. The J segment lost 2 bases and the V segment lost 0 bases, leaving 2 bases of the junction unmatched. Germline V gene data show CDR1 as MDHEN and CDR2 as SYDVKM. The CDR3 is 15 amino acids. The chain's CDR3 is CASSLWREGPYEQYF. CDR3 nucleotide sequence: TGTGCCAGCAGTTTATGGCGGGAGGGCCCCTACGAGCAGTACTTC.

The genes are TRBV18 and TRBJ2-7; D may be TRBD1 (6 bases). CDR3 length: 12 residues. Germline loops: CDR1 KGHSH, CDR2 LQKENI. The V end was cut by 5 bases, the J end by 5 bases, with 10 bases between. The CDR3, as DNA: TGTGCCAGCTCAGCAGGGGTAGACGAGCAGTACTTC. Translated, it gives CASSAGVDEQYF.

The genes are TRBV5-1 and TRBJ2-7; tentative D call: TRBD1 (6 bases). Trimming took off 5 bases at V and 3 bases at J, with 12 bases between the two ends. Looked up from germline, CDR1 is SGHRS and CDR2 is YFSETQ. This CDR3 comprises 13 residues. The CDR3 bases are TGCGCCAGCAGTCATGGACAGAACTACGAGCAGTACTTC. This encodes CASSHGQNYEQYF.

The gene calls are TRBV2 and TRBJ1-1, with 8 bases matching TRBD1. The CDR3 covers 17 residues. CDR1 and CDR2 (germline): SNHLY, FYNNEI. Trimming took 8 bases from V and 4 from J; bases not matched to a gene: 18. CDR3 DNA sequence: TGTGCCAGCCCGTCTGGGAGAGGCAGGGGGCCCGGCACTGAAGCTTTCTTT. This encodes CASPSGRGRGPGTEAFF.

V is TRBV5-4 and J is TRBJ2-5; 9 bases map to TRBD1. The V gene's germline CDR1 is SGHNT and CDR2 YYREEE (reference sequence). After removal of 5 bases from V and 3 bases from J, the junction contained 11 bases not matched to a gene. The CDR3 extends over 16 amino acids. The CDR3 bases are TGTGCCAGCAGTTGGCTTCCCCGGGACAGGGAAGAGACCCAGTACTTC. The encoded protein is CASSWLPRDREETQYF.

The chain joins TRBV6-5 to TRBJ2-7; D unresolved. This CDR3 spans 13 amino acids. Germline V gene lookup returns CDR1 MNHEY and CDR2 SVGAGI. Trimming removed 2 bases from V and 3 bases from J, with 8 bases in between. In nucleotides, the CDR3 is TGTGCCAGCAGTTACGGGGAACGCTACGAGCAGTACTTC. Translated: CASSYGERYEQYF.

The chain has TRBV28 and TRBJ2-3; D is unresolved. The CDR3 totals 14 residues. V was clipped by 6 bases and J by 2 bases, with 12 bases between them. In germline, CDR1 is MDHEN, CDR2 SYDVKM. CDR3 sequence: CASSHFRATDTQYF. CDR3 sequence (DNA): TGTGCCAGCAGCCACTTCCGGGCCACAGATACGCAGTATTTT.

This sequence joins TRBV28 and TRBJ2-7; tentatively, D is TRBD1 (5 bases). Trimming cost V 1 base and J 3 bases, with 25 bases left between them. The CDR3 runs 19 residues. Germline V gene lookup returns CDR1 MDHEN and CDR2 SYDVKM. CDR3 sequence (DNA): TGTGCCAGCAGTTTATATGGCAGGGCCCGAATCAATAACCTCTACGAGCAGTACTTC. Its translation is CASSLYGRARINNLYEQYF.

This clone has a single count. The V call is TRBV5-1, the J call TRBJ1-2; 9 bases are shared with TRBD1. CDR1 is SGHRS and CDR2 is YFSETQ in the germline V gene. The junction had 10 bases not matched to a gene; V was cut back by 0 bases and J by 4 bases. CDR3 length: 17 residues. CDR3 nucleotide sequence: TGCGCCAGCAGCTTGGACAGGGGGCGATCGAGTACCTATGGCTACACCTTC. The encoded protein is CASSLDRGRSSTYGYTF.

The chain recombines TRBV7-3 with TRBJ2-3; TRBD1 or TRBD2 may be the D gene (6 bases each). Trimming removed 2 bases at V and 1 base at J, with 22 bases between. CDR1 and CDR2 (germline): SGHTA, FQGTGA. The CDR3 covers 19 residues. The CDR3 DNA sequence: TGTGCCAGCAGCTTATGGGGGGCTAGCGAGTCGGAGGGCACAGATACGCAGTATTTT. It encodes CASSLWGASESEGTDTQYF.